This T cell receptor beta chain was identified in a study of blood T cell repertoires in COVID-19. On the study more broadly: Italy, Spain and the United States were the sources of the convalescent and acute COVID-19 samples.

Generated by immunoSEQ multiplex PCR, the TCRdb table keeps only in-frame clones and is missing some. The data hold 290,000 or so clones, with 90% to 95% observed a single time. The sequencing input was peripheral blood. This clonotype originated in a woman aged 25-40 years with COVID-19, enrolled during active disease.

CDR3 sequence: CALRAAGTDIEKLFF. The CDR3 DNA reads as TGTGCCCTGAGGGCCGCGGGGACAGACATTGAAAAACTGTTTTTT. J is TRBJ1-4 and V is TRBV30; 7 bases agree with TRBD1. CDR1 and CDR2 from the germline V gene are GTSNPN and SVGIG (reference sequence). J was trimmed by 7 bases and V by 8 bases; bases with no gene match: 16. This CDR3 is 15 amino acids long.